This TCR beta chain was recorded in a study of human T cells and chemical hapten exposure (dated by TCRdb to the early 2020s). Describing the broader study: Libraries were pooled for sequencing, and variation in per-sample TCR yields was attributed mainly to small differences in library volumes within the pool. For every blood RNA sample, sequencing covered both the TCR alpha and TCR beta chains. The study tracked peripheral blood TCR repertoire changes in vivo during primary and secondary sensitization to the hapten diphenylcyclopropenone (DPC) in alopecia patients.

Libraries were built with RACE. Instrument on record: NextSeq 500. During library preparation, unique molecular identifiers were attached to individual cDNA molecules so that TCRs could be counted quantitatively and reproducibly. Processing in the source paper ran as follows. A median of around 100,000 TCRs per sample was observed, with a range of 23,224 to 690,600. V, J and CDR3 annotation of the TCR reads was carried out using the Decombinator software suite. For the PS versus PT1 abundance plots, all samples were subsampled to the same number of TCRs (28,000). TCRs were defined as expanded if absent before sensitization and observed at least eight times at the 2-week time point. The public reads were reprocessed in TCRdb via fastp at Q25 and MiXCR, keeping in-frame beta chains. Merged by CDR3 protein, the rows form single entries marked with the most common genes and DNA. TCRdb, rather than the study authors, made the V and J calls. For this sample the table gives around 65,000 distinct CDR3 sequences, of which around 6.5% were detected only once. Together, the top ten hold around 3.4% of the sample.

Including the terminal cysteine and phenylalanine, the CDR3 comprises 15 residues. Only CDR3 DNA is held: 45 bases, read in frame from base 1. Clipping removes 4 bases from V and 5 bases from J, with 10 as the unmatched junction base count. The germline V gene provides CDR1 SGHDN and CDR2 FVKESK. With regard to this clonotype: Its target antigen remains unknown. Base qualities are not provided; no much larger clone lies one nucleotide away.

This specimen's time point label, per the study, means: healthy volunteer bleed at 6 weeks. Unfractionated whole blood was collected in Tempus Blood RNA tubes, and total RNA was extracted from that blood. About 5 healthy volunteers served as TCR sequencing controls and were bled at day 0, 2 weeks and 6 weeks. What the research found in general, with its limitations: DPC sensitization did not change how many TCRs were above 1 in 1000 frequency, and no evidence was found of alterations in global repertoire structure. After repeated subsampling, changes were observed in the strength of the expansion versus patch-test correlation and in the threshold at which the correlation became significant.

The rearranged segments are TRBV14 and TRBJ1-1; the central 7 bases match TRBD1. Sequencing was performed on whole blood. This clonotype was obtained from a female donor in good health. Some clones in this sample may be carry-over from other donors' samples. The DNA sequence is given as TGTGCCAGCAGCCTGACAGGGAGTAAGGGAACTGAAGCTTTCTTT. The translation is CASSLTGSKGTEAFF.